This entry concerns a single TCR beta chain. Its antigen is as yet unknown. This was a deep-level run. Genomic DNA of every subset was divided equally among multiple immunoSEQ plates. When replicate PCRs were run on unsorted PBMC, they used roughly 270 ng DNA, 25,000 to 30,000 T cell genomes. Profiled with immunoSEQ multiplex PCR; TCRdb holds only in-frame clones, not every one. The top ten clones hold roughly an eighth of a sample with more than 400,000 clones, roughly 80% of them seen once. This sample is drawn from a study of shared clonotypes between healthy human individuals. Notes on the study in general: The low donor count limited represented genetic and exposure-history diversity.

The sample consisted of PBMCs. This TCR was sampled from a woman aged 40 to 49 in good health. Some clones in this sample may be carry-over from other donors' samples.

Here the CDR3 reads CASGPDWGGEQFF. CDR3 DNA: TGTGCCAGCGGACCCGACTGGGGCGGTGAGCAGTTCTTC. The J gene is TRBJ2-1, the V gene TRBV6-6, with TRBD1 as a possible D gene (5 bases). Trimming removed 8 bases at V and 9 bases at J, with 17 bases between. CDR3 length: 13 amino acids. Germline V gene data show CDR1 as MNHNY and CDR2 as SVGAGI (reference sequence).